This T cell receptor beta chain comes out of a study of fetal regulatory T cell absence and autoimmunity. Comments on this clone: Its antigen is unknown.

Points from the study as a whole: Oligoclonal TCR enrichment in pancreas over cord blood reached over 95-fold for some clones.

Germline V CDR1 and CDR2: SQVTM, ANQGSEA. This CDR3 region has 13 residues. V lost 2 bases, J lost 4 bases, and 12 bases lay in between. Measured with immunoSEQ multiplex PCR; TCRdb has only the in-frame clones, and not every one. The data contain 95,000 to 100,000 clones, more than 70% of them singletons. Sequenced sample: pancreas tissue. This TCR was recovered from a male donor with IPEX syndrome. The chain recombines TRBV29-1 with TRBJ2-7; a weak D match, TRBD2 (5 bases). CDR3 loop: CSVETGDGYEQYF. In nucleotides, the CDR3 is TGCAGCGTTGAAACCGGGGATGGGTACGAGCAGTACTTC.